The 21 T cell receptor beta chains presented below share a single source sample, sequenced in a study of T cell repertoires in cytomegalovirus infection. TCRdb analysed the reads with MiXCR anew, one entry per CDR3 protein. The table lists around 450,000 distinct CDR3 sequences, approximately 31% of them singletons. The sample taken for sequencing was PBMCs. These receptor sequences come from a human donor in good health (CMV status not recorded). Some clones in this sample may be carry-over from other donors' samples.

With regard to this clonotype: One end of the junction is discordant with germline, which a read error may explain. V gene TRBV6-5 combines with J gene TRBJ1-1; possible D gene TRBD1, 5 bases. Germline CDR1 reads MNHEY; CDR2 reads SVGAGI. This CDR3 is built from 14 residues. This CDR3 is CACRVRRRNTEAFF. CDR3 DNA sequence: TGTGCCTGCAGGGTGAGACGGAGAAACACTGAAGCTTTCTTT.

The rearrangement uses TRBV6-1 and TRBJ2-5; 7 bases match TRBD2. Germline CDR1 and CDR2: MNHNS and SASEGT. This CDR3 contains 14 residues. The junction had 8 bases not matched to a gene; V was cut back by 3 bases and J by 7 bases. In DNA form, the CDR3 reads TGTGCCAGCAGTGAGAAGATGCGGGGGACGACCCAGTACTTC. Its protein is CASSEKMRGTTQYF.

V gene TRBV6-6 combines with J gene TRBJ1-4, with D perhaps matching TRBD1 (5 bases). The germline gives CDR1 MNHNY, CDR2 SVGAGI (reference sequence). The CDR3 has 18 amino acids. The V end was cut by 2 bases, the J end by 7 bases, with 23 bases between. The CDR3 DNA follows: TGTGCCAGCAGTTACCCCCCCAGACAGCGAATGTTGGGTGAAAAACTGTTTTTT. The encoded protein is CASSYPPRQRMLGEKLFF.

The chain employs TRBV29-1 and TRBJ1-2, with D tentatively TRBD1 (6 bases). From germline, CDR1 is SQVTM and CDR2 ANQGSEA. The ends were cut back, 4 bases at V and 2 bases at J, with 26 bases in the middle. This CDR3 has 18 amino acids. CDR3 sequence (DNA): TGCAGCGTTGCCTTGTTCGGGACACCCGAGAGACAAAACTATGGCTACACCTTC. It is translated as CSVALFGTPERQNYGYTF. Complete variable domain (other parts from reference TRBV29-1 and TRBJ1-2): SAVISQKPSRDICQRGTSLTIQCQVDSQVTMMFWYRQQPGQSLTLIATANQGSEATYESGFVIDKFPISRPNLTFSTLTVSNMSPEDSSIYLCSVALFGTPERQNYGYTFGSGTRLTVV.

The gene calls are TRBV7-2 and TRBJ2-5; 10 bases map to TRBD2. The germline V gene encodes CDR1 SGHTA and CDR2 FQGNSA. The CDR3 length is 16 residues. V trimming: 5 bases; J trimming: 5 bases; junction bases outside the gene matches: 11. CDR3 in DNA: TGTGCCAGCAGCGCGGGGACTAGCGTGGGGACGGAGACCCAGTACTTC. This gives the protein CASSAGTSVGTETQYF.

The genes are TRBV5-4 and TRBJ2-1; 7 nucleotides line up with TRBD1. Germline V gene sequence: CDR1 SGHNT, CDR2 YYREEE (reference sequence). Germline trimming cut 4 bases from V and 1 base from J; bases unmatched to any gene: 5. The CDR3 consists of 15 residues. The CDR3 loop reads CASSIQGSSYNEQFF. DNA of the CDR3: TGTGCCAGCAGCATACAGGGGAGTTCCTACAATGAGCAGTTCTTC.

This clonotype has at least ten counts. The genes are TRBV25-1 and TRBJ1-5; D remains ambiguous. The germline gives CDR1 MGHDK, CDR2 SYGVNS. This CDR3 has 13 residues. Trimming left V 4 bases short and J 3 bases short, with 7 bases between. The CDR3 nucleotides read TGTGCCAGCAGTGGACGGGACAATCAGCCCCAGCATTTT. Its translation is CASSGRDNQPQHF.

The rearrangement uses TRBV27 and TRBJ1-1; tentatively, D is TRBD1 (5 bases). Trimming stripped 8 bases from V and 0 bases from J, with 10 bases between. Germline-derived CDR1 and CDR2 are MNHEY and SMNVEV (reference sequence). The CDR3 loop spans 13 amino acids. The CDR3 region has the DNA TGTGCCAGCGCCAAGGGGCTGAACACTGAAGCTTTCTTT. Translating it yields CASAKGLNTEAFF.

This clonotype was observed a single time. The chain recombines TRBV9 with TRBJ1-3, with 7 bases lining up with TRBD1. The junction had 5 bases not matched to a gene; V was cut back by 3 bases and J by 5 bases. Germline V gives CDR1 SGDLS, CDR2 YYNGEE. This CDR3 is built from 14 residues. The DNA of the CDR3 is TGTGCCAGCAGCGCGCCGGGACAGCGAAACACCATATATTTT. Its protein is CASSAPGQRNTIYF.

This clonotype was counted many times. This rearrangement joins TRBV7-2 to TRBJ2-1; 10 nucleotides agree with TRBD2. The CDR3 length is 17 residues. The V and J ends lost 5 bases and 2 bases, in that order; junction bases with no gene match: 9. Per germline, CDR1 SGHTA and CDR2 FQGNSA. CDR3 residues: CASSKGPSGGAYNEQFF. Written as DNA, the CDR3 is TGTGCCAGCAGCAAAGGACCTAGCGGGGGCGCCTACAATGAGCAGTTCTTC.

The rearrangement links TRBV11-2 to TRBJ2-2; the match to TRBD2 covers 7 bases. The CDR3 runs to 16 residues. From germline, CDR1 is SGHAT and CDR2 FQNNGV. V trimming: 8 bases; J trimming: 7 bases; junction bases outside the gene matches: 16. CDR3 in amino acids: CASSPSLANLIGELFF. Here the CDR3 DNA reads TGTGCCAGCTCCCCCTCACTAGCGAATTTGATCGGGGAGCTGTTTTTT.

This clonotype was seen a handful of times. This chain joins TRBV28 and TRBJ1-2; possible D gene TRBD1, 6 bases. Per the germline V gene, CDR1 is MDHEN and CDR2 is SYDVKM. V dropped 2 bases and J dropped 7 bases, with 20 bases sitting between them. This CDR3 has 16 amino acids. The CDR3 DNA reads as TGTGCCAGCAGTTTACCGGGGGCGCAAAGGGGTGTTGGCTACACCTTC. This codes for CASSLPGAQRGVGYTF.

This clonotype has a count of ten or more. The J gene is TRBJ2-2, the V gene TRBV11-1; TRBD1 agrees at 8 bases. Germline V gene lookup returns CDR1 SGHAT and CDR2 FQDESV (reference sequence). The length of the CDR3 is 14 residues. V was clipped by 6 bases and J by 6 bases; unmatched bases: 6. This chain's CDR3 is CASRPDRVSGELFF. In nucleotides, the CDR3 is TGTGCCAGCAGACCGGACAGGGTATCCGGGGAGCTGTTTTTT.

This rearrangement joins TRBV29-1 to TRBJ1-2, with TRBD1 matching 8 bases. The germline gives CDR1 SQVTM, CDR2 ANQGSEA. Trimming at V came to 0 bases and at J to 2 bases, leaving 8 bases not matched to a gene. The CDR3 sequence is 16 residues long. The CDR3 is CSVEEGRAGGNYGYTF. CDR3 nucleotide sequence: TGCAGCGTTGAAGAGGGCAGGGCAGGGGGCAACTATGGCTACACCTTC.

The V call is TRBV6-2 or TRBV6-3, the J call TRBJ2-7; 7 bases fit TRBD2. The CDR3 sequence is 16 residues long. Germline values: CDR1 MNHEY, CDR2 SVGEGT. With 5 bases clipped from V and 0 bases from J, the junction kept 10 bases outside the gene matches. CDR3 sequence reads: CASSPTPWGGSYEQYF. Here the CDR3 DNA reads TGTGCCAGCAGTCCTACCCCTTGGGGGGGCTCCTACGAGCAGTACTTC.

This clonotype was found a few times. The chain combines TRBV5-1 with TRBJ2-7, with 8 bases identical to TRBD1. The CDR3 is 14 amino acids. CDR1 SGHRS and CDR2 YFSETQ come from the germline V gene. V lost 7 bases, J lost 3 bases, and 9 bases stayed unmatched. CDR3 coding DNA: TGCGCCAGCGCTACCAGGGACAGGTTCTACGAGCAGTACTTC. This sequence encodes CASATRDRFYEQYF. Full variable domain (outside the CDR3, taken from reference TRBV5-1 and TRBJ2-7): KAGVTQTPRYLIKTRGQQVTLSCSPISGHRSVSWYQQTPGQGLQFLFEYFSETQRNKGNFPGRFSGRQFSNSRSEMNVSTLELGDSALYLCASATRDRFYEQYFGPGTRLTVT.

In this sample, this clonotype turned up many times. The CDR3 nucleotides read TGTGCCAGCAGCTTAAAGGAGGGCCCGACTGAAGCTTTCTTT. The encoded protein is CASSLKEGPTEAFF. The chain couples TRBV7-2 to TRBJ1-1; D call uncertain. V was shortened by 2 bases and J by 5 bases, with 12 bases between the two germline ends. CDR3 size: 14 residues. CDR1 SGHTA and CDR2 FQGNSA come from the germline V gene.

The chain combines TRBV2 with TRBJ1-2; D is perhaps TRBD1 (6 bases). CDR1 is SNHLY, CDR2 FYNNEI, per germline. This CDR3 is 13 amino acids long. V was pared by 8 bases and J by 8 bases, with 18 bases between. CDR3 protein: CASSLGGLKGYTF. Written as DNA, the CDR3 is TGTGCCAGCTCCCTGGGGGGGCTCAAGGGCTACACCTTC.

The V call is TRBV12-5, the J call TRBJ2-1, with D perhaps TRBD1 or TRBD2 (5 bases each). Germline assignment: CDR1 LGHNT and CDR2 FRNRAP. V was shortened by 5 bases and J by 10 bases, with 18 bases between the two germline ends. This CDR3 spans 14 amino acids. CDR3 sequence: CASGKSQGRTEQFF. DNA for the CDR3: TGTGCTAGTGGTAAGTCCCAGGGACGGACCGAGCAGTTCTTC. Supplemented by reference TRBV12-5 and TRBJ2-1, the full variable domain reads DARVTQTPRHKVTEMGQEVTMRCQPILGHNTVFWYRQTMMQGLELLAYFRNRAPLDDSGMPKDRFSAEMPDATLATLKIQPSEPRDSAVYFCASGKSQGRTEQFFGPGTRLTVL.

This clonotype was seen more than once but under ten times. The J gene is TRBJ1-4, the V gene TRBV27; D gene uncertain. Germline assignment: CDR1 MNHEY and CDR2 SMNVEV (reference sequence). The CDR3 length is 14 residues. V was pared by 3 bases and J by 8 bases, with 13 bases between. In DNA form, the CDR3 reads TGTGCCAGCAGTTTGGCTTCTTTCGGGGAAAAACTGTTTTTT. This codes for CASSLASFGEKLFF.

Comments on this clonotype: One base away lies a much larger clone, so this may be a sequencing read error. The CDR3 carries no conserved terminal phenylalanine or tryptophan, so it likely arises from a read error. The chain employs TRBV7-9 and TRBJ2-1; TRBD1 is a possible D gene (7 bases). V lost 8 bases and J 10 bases, leaving 21 bases between the germline ends. CDR1 and CDR2 (germline): SEHNR, FQNEAQ (reference sequence). The CDR3 extends over 14 amino acids. This CDR3 reads CASGGDRNTLEQFL. DNA for the CDR3: TGTGCCAGCGGCGGGGACAGAAATACCCTAGAGCAGTTCTTA.